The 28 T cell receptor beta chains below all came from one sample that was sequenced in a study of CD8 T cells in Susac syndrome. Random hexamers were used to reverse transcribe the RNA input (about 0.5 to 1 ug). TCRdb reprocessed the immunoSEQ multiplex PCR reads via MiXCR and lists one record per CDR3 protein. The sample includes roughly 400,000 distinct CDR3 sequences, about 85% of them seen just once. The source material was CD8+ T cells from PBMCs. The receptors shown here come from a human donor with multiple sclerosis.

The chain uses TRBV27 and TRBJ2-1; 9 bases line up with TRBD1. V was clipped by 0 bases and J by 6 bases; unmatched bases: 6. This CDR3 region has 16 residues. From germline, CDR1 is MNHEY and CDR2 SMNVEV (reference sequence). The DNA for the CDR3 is TGTGCCAGCAGTTTATCGGGACAGGGTCCCGGCAATGAGCAGTTCTTC. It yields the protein CASSLSGQGPGNEQFF.

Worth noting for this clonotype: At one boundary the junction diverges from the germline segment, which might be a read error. DNA of the CDR3: TGTGCCAGCAGCGGGGGGGCTGGGGCCAACGTCCTGATTTTC. Translating gives CASSGGAGANVLIF. This chain joins TRBV6-1 and TRBJ2-6; the match to TRBD2 covers 8 bases. From germline, CDR1 is MNHNS and CDR2 SASEGT. CDR3 length equals 14 residues.

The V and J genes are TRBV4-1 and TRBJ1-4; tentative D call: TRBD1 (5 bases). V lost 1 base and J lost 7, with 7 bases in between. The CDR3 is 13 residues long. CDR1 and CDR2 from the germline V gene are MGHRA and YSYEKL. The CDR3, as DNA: TGCGCCAGCAGCCAAGCCAGGGTTGAAAAACTGTTTTTT. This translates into CASSQARVEKLFF.

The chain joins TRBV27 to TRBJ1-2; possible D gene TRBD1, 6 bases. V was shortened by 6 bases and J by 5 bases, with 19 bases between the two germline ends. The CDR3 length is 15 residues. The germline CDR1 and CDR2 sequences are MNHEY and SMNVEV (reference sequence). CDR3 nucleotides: TGTGCCAGCAGCCCGGACAGTCAGGGCCCTTATGGCTACACCTTC. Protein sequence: CASSPDSQGPYGYTF.

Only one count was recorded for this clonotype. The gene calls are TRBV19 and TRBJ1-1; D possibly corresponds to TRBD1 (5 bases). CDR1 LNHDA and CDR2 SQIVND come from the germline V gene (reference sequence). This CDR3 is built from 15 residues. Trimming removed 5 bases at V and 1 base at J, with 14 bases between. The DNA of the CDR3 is TGTGCCAGTAGTCTCTCAGACAGTCAGAACACTGAAGCTTTCTTT. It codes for CASSLSDSQNTEAFF.

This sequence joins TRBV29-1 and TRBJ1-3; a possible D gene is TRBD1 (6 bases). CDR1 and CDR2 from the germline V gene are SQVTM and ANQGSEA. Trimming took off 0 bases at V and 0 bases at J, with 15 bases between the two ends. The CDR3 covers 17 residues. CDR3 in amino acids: CSVEDWGNRDSGNTIYF. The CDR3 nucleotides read TGCAGCGTTGAAGATTGGGGGAACAGGGACTCTGGAAACACCATATATTTT.

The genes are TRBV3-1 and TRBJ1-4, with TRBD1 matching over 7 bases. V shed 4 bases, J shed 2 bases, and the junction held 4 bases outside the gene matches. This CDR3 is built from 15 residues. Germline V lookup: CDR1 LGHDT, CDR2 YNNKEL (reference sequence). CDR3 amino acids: CASSLTGDTNEKLFF. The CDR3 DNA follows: TGTGCCAGCAGCCTAACAGGGGACACTAATGAAAAACTGTTTTTT.

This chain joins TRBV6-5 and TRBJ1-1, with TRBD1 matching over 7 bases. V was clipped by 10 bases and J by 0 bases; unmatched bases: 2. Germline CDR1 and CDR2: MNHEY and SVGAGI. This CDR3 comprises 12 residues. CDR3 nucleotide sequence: TGTGCCACCACAGGGGTGAACACTGAAGCTTTCTTT. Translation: CATTGVNTEAFF.

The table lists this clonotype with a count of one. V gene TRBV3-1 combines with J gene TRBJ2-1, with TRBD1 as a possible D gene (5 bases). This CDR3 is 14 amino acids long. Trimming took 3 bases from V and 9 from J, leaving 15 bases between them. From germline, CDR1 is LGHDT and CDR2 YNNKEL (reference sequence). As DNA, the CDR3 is TGTGCCAGCAGCCAGCAGGGTTTTCCGGCTGAGCAGTTCTTC. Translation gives CASSQQGFPAEQFF.

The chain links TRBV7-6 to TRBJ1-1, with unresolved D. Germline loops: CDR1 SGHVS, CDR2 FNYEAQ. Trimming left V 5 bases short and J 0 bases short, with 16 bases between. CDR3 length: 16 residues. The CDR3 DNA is TGTGCCAGCAGCCTGAACCCGTTACGGATGAACACTGAAGCTTTCTTT. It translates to CASSLNPLRMNTEAFF.

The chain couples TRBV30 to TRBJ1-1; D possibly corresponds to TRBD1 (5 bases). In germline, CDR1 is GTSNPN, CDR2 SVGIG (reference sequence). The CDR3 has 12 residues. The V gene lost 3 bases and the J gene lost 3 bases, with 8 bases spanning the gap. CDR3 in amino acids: CAWSDSDTEAFF. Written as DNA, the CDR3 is TGTGCCTGGAGCGACAGTGACACTGAAGCTTTCTTT.

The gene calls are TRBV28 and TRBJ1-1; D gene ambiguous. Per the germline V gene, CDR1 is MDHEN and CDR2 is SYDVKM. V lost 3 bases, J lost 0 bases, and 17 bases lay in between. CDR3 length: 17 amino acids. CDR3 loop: CASSFFGPQGMNTEAFF. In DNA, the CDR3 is TGTGCCAGCAGTTTTTTTGGTCCCCAAGGCATGAACACTGAAGCTTTCTTT.

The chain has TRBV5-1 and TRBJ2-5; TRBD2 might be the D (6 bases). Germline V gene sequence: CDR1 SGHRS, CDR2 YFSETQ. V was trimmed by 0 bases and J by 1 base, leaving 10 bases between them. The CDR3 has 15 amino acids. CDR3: CASSLVPGVQETQYF. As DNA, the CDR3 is TGCGCCAGCAGCTTGGTGCCGGGAGTCCAAGAGACCCAGTACTTC.

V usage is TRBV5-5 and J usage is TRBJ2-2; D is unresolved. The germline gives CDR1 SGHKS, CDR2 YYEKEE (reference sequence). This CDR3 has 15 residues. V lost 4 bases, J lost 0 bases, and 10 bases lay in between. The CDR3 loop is CASSLDGPNTGELFF. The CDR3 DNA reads TGTGCCAGCAGCCTTGATGGGCCGAACACCGGGGAGCTGTTTTTT. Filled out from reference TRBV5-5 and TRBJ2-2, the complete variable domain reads DAGVTQSPTHLIKTRGQQVTLRCSPISGHKSVSWYQQVLGQGPQFIFQYYEKEERGRGNFPDRFSARQFPNYSSELNVNALLLGDSALYLCASSLDGPNTGELFFGEGSRLTVL.

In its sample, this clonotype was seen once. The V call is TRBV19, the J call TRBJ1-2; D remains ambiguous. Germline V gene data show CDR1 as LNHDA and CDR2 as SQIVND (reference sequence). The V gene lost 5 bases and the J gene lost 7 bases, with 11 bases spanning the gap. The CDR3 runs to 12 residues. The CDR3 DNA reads TGTGCCAGTAGTTACACCCTGGGTGGCTACACCTTC. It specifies CASSYTLGGYTF.

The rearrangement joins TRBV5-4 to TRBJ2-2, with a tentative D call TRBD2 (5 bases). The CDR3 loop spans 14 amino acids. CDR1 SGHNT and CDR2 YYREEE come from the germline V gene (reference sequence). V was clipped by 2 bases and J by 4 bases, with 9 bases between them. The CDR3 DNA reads TGTGCCAGCAGCTTTGGCGGGCTCACCGGGGAGCTGTTTTTT. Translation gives CASSFGGLTGELFF.

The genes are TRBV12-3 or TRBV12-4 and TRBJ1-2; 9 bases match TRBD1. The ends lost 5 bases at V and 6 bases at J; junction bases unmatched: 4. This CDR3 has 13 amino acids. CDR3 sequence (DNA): TGTGCCAGCAGTGGAACAGGGGGCAATGGCTACACCTTC. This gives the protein CASSGTGGNGYTF.

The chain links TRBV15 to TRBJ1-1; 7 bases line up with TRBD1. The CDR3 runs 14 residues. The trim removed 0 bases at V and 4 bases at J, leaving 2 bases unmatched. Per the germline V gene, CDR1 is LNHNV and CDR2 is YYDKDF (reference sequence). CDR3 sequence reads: CATSRDRGITEAFF. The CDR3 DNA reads TGTGCCACCAGCAGAGACAGGGGGATCACTGAAGCTTTCTTT.

CDR3 residues: CASSGIPRPDHGVDTQYF. CDR3 nucleotide sequence: TGTGCCAGCAGTGGGATACCGAGACCCGATCATGGGGTAGATACGCAGTATTTT. The chain recombines TRBV28 with TRBJ2-3; D unclear. This CDR3 contains 18 residues. CDR1 and CDR2 from the germline V gene are MDHEN and SYDVKM. Trimming stripped 5 bases from V and 5 bases from J, with 26 bases between. Combining the CDR3 with reference TRBV28 and TRBJ2-3 gives the whole variable domain DVKVTQSSRYLVKRTGEKVFLECVQDMDHENMFWYRQDPGLGLRLIYFSYDVKMKEKGDIPEGYSVSREKKERFSLILESASTNQTSMYLCASSGIPRPDHGVDTQYFGPGTRLTVL.

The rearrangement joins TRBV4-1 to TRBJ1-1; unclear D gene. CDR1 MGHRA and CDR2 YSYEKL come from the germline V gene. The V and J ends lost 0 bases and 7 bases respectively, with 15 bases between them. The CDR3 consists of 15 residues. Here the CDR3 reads CASSQEGRGSLEAFF. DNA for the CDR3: TGCGCCAGCAGCCAAGAAGGCAGAGGTTCCCTTGAAGCTTTCTTT.

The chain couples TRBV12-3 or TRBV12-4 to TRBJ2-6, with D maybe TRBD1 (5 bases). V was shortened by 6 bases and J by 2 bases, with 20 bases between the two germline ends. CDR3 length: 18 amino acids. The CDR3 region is CASSSLATGLAGANVLTF. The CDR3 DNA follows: TGTGCCAGCAGCTCCCTCGCCACAGGTTTAGCTGGGGCCAACGTCCTGACTTTC.

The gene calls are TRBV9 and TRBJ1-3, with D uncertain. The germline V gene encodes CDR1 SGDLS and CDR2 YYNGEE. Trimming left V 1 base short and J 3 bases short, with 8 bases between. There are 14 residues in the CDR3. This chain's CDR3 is CASSVMGNGNTIYF. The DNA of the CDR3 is TGTGCCAGCAGCGTAATGGGAAATGGAAACACCATATATTTT. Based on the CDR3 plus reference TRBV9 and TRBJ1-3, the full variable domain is DSGVTQTPKHLITATGQRVTLRCSPRSGDLSVYWYQQSLDQGLQFLIQYYNGEERAKGNILERFSAQQFPDLHSELNLSSLELGDSALYFCASSVMGNGNTIYFGEGSWLTVV.

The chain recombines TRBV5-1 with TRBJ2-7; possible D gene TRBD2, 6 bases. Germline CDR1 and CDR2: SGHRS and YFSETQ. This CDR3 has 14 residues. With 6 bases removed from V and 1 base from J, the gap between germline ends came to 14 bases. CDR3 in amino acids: CASTDTGGSYEQYF. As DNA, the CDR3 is TGCGCCAGCACCGATACCGGGGGTTCCTACGAGCAGTACTTC.

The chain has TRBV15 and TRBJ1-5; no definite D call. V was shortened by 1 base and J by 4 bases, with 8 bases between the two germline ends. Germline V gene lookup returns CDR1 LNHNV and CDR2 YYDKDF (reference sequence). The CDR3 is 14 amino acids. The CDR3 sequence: CATSRGRWNQPQHF. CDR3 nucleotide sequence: TGTGCCACCAGCAGAGGACGGTGGAATCAGCCCCAGCATTTT.

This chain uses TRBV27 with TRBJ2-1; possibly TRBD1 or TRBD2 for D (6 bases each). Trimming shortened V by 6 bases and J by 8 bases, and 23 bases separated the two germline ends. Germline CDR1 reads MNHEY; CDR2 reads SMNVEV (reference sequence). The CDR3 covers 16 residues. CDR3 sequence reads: CASSSAGGHKGHEQFF. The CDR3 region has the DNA TGTGCCAGCAGCTCGGCCGGGGGCCATAAGGGTCATGAGCAGTTCTTC.

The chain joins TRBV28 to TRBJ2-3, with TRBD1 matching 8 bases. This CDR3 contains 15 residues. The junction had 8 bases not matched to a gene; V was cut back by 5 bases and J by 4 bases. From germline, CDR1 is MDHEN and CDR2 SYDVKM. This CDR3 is CASSLGQGEADTQYF. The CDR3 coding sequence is TGTGCCAGCAGTCTTGGACAGGGCGAGGCAGATACGCAGTATTTT.

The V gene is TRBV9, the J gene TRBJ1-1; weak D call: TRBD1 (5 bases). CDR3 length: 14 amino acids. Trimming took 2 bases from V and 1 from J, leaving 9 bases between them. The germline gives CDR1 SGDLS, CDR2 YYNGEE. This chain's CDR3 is CASSVNGGNTEAFF. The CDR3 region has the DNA TGTGCCAGCAGCGTGAACGGGGGGAACACTGAAGCTTTCTTT.

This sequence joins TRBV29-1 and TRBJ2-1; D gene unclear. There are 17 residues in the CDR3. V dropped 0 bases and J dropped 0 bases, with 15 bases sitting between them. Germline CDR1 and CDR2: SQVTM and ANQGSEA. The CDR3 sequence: CSVEDNPGAASYNEQFF. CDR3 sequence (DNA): TGCAGCGTTGAAGATAATCCGGGCGCGGCCTCCTACAATGAGCAGTTCTTC.